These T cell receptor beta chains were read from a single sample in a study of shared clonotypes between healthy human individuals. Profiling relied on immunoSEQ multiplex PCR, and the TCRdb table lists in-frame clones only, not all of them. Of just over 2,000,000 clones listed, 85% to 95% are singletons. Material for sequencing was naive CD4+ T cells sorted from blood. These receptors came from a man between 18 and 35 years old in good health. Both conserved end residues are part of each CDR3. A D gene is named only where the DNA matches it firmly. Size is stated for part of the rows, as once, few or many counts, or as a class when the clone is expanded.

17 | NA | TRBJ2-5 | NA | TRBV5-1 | TGCGCCAGCAGCGTAGGGGGTATGGGACCGCTCCAAGAGACCCAGTACTTC | CASSVGGMGPLQETQYF
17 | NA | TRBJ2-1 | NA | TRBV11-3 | TGTGCCAGCAGCTTAGATGGCGCAGGGTTGGGACACAATGAGCAGTTCTTC | CASSLDGAGLGHNEQFF
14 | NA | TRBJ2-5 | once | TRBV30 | TGTGCCTGGAGCGGTGTTAAGCAAAAAGAGACCCAGTACTTC | CAWSGVKQKETQYF
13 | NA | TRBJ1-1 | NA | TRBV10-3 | TGTGCCGTCATGGACAGTTTGAACACTGAAGCTTTCTTT | CAVMDSLNTEAFF
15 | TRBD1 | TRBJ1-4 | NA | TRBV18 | TGTGCCAGCTCACCACCGGGACAGGATAATGAAAAACTGTTTTTT | CASSPPGQDNEKLFF
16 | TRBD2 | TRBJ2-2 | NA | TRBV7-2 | TGTGCCAGCAGCCGCGTAGCGGGGGGCATCACCGGGGAGCTGTTTTTT | CASSRVAGGITGELFF
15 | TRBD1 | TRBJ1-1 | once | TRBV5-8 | TGTGCCAGCAGCTCCTGGGACAGGGGGACTGTGGAAGCTTTCTTT | CASSSWDRGTVEAFF
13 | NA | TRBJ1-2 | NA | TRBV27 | TGTGCCAGCAGTTTCCGGGAATCCTATGGCTACACCTTC | CASSFRESYGYTF
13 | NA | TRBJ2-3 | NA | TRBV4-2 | TGTGCCAGCAGTCTCCAGGCGGAAGATACGCAGTATTTT | CASSLQAEDTQYF
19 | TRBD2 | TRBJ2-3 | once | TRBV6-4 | TGTGCCAGCAGTGAGTTCGGGACTAGCGGGGGCCGGGCTGGAGATACGCAGTATTTT | CASSEFGTSGGRAGDTQYF
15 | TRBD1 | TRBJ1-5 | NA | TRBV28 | TGTGCCAGCAGTACAGGGGAGAGGATTAATCAGCCCCAGCATTTT | CASSTGERINQPQHF